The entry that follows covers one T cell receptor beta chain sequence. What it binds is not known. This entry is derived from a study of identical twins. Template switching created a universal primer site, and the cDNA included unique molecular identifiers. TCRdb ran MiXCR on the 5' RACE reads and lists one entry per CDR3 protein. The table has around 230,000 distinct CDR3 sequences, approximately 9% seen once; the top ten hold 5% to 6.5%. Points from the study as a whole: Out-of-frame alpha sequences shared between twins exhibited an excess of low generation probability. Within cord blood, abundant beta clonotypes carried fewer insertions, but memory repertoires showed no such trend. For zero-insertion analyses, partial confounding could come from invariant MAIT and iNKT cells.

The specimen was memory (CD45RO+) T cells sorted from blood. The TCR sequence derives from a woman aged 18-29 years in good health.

The CDR3 nucleotides read TGTGCCAGCTCACTGAACACGGGGGAATTGAACACTGAAGCTTTCTTT. Residues: CASSLNTGELNTEAFF. This sequence joins TRBV18 and TRBJ1-1, with TRBD1 as a possible D gene (5 bases). V lost 4 bases to trimming and J lost 0 bases, with 15 bases between them. CDR1 is KGHSH and CDR2 is LQKENI in the germline V gene. The CDR3 length is 16 residues.